This TCR beta chain was recorded in a study of blood T cell repertoires in COVID-19. Study as a whole: The analysed material was cDNA or gDNA that came from T cells, B-cell-depleted T cells, or PBMCs.

Trimming shortened V by 2 bases and J by 0 bases, and 5 bases separated the two germline ends. The V gene's germline CDR1 is SGDLS and CDR2 YYNGEE. This CDR3 is built from 14 residues. Under the authors' procedure: By means of reference gene primer amplification, nucleated cell counts were estimated. The repertoire was sequenced with immunoSEQ multiplex PCR; TCRdb's copy has only in-frame clones and lacks some. The V and J calls and the clone size are those of that table, but D and trimming were determined from the DNA. The sample shows 250,000 to 300,000 clones, roughly nine tenths of them seen only once. The study drew participants aged about 18 to 89 years from 24 US areas. Two consecutive negative NP/OP PCR tests, clearance, or resolved symptoms defined Cohort 3 recovery.

The sequence was collected from a woman aged 55-69 years who had recovered from COVID-19. The specimen sequenced was PBMCs or T cells enriched from blood (not recorded which). The rearrangement uses TRBV9 and TRBJ2-2, with D unresolved. The CDR3 bases are TGTGCCAGCAGCGTCGGAGCGAACACCGGGGAGCTGTTTTTT. Its protein product is CASSVGANTGELFF.